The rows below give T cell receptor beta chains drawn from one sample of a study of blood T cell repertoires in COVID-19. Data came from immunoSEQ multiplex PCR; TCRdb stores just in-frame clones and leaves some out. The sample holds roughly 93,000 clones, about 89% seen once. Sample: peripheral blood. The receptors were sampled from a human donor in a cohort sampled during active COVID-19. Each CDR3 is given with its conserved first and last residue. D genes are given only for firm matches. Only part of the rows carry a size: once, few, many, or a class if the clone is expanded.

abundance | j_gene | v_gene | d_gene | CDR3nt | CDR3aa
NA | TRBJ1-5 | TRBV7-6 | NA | TGTGCCAGCAGCTTAGGTTTTGGGGGCGCGGGCAATCAGCCCCAGCATTTT | CASSLGFGGAGNQPQHF
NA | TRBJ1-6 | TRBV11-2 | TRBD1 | TGTGCCAGCAGCTGGGGGACAGAACTTAATTCACCCCTCCACTTT | CASSWGTELNSPLHF
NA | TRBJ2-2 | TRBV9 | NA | TGTGCCAGCAGCCCTTGGGACTCCCGGGGAACCGGGGAGCTGTTTTTT | CASSPWDSRGTGELFF
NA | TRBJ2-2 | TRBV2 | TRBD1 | TGTGCCAGTAGGGGACAGGGAGTCGCCGGGGAGCTGTTTTTT | CASRGQGVAGELFF
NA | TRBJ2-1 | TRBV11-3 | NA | TGTGCCAGCAGCCCGTCGGACGGGATTTCCAATGAGCAGTTCTTC | CASSPSDGISNEQFF
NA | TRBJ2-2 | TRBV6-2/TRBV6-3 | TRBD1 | TGTGCCAGCAGTTATCGGCAGGGGGCAGCCGGGGAGCTGTTTTTT | CASSYRQGAAGELFF
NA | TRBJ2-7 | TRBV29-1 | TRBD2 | TGCAGCGTCGCCCGCGGGGGGGATAGCGGGCAGTACTTC | CSVARGGDSGQYF
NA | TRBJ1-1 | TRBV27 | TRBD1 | TGTGCCAGCAGCATACGGACAGGGGCTGAAGCTTTCTTT | CASSIRTGAEAFF
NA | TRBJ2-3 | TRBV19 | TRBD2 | TGTGCCAGTAGTACCTCTAGCGGGAGAGGAGCAGATACGCAGTATTTT | CASSTSSGRGADTQYF
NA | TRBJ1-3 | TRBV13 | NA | TGTGCCAGCAGCTCCTTCTCTGGAAACACCATATATTTT | CASSSFSGNTIYF
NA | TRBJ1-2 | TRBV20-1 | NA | TGCAGTGCTGGGGGGGGGCATGGCTACACCTTC | CSAGGGHGYTF
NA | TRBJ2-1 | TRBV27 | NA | TGTGCCAGCAGTTTTAATCTCCCCGGAGGACCTTTCAATGAGCAGTTCTTC | CASSFNLPGGPFNEQFF
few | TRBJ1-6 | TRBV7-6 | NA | TGTGCCTCGGGAGGGCTTGATTCACCCCTCCACTTT | CASGGLDSPLHF
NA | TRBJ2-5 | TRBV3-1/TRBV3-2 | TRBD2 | TGTGCCAGCAGCCTTAGCGGGAGAGGTCAAGAGACCCAGTACTTC | CASSLSGRGQETQYF
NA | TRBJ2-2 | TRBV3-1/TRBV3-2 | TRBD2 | TGTGCCAGCAGTCCTAGCGGGAGAATTACCGGGGAGCTGTTTTTT | CASSPSGRITGELFF
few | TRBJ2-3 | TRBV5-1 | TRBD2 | TGCGCCAGCAGCTTGCTGGGACTAGCGGGTTTTAGCACAGATACGCAGTATTTT | CASSLLGLAGFSTDTQYF
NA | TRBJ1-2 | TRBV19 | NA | TGTGCCAGTAGTCTTACAGGAGCAAAGGACTATGGCTACACCTTC | CASSLTGAKDYGYTF
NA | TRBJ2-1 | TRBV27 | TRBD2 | TGTGCCAGCAGTTTCGGCCAGGGTCTAGCGGGAGATGAGCAGTTCTTC | CASSFGQGLAGDEQFF
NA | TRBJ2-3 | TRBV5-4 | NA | TGTGCCAGCAGGGAGCAGGGCGAACCCCCAGATACGCAGTATTTT | CASREQGEPPDTQYF
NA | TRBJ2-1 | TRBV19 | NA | TGTGCCAGTAGTATAAGCGGCCGGGAGCGGAATGAGCAGTTCTTC | CASSISGRERNEQFF
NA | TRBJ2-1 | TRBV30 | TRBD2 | TGTGCCTGGAGGGGGGCTAGCGGGAGTAGTGAGCAGTTCTTC | CAWRGASGSSEQFF
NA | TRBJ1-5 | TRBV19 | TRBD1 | TGTGCCAGTAGTTGGACAGGGGGCAATCAGCCCCAGCATTTT | CASSWTGGNQPQHF
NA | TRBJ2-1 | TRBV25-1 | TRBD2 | TGTGCCAGCAGTGACCCCAGCGGGAGGATCAATGAGCAGTTCTTC | CASSDPSGRINEQFF
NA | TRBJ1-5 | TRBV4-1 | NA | TGCGCCAGCAGCCAAGACGGGGGGAATCAGCCCCAGCATTTT | CASSQDGGNQPQHF
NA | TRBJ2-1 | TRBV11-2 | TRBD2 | TGTGCCAGCAGCTTAGATGGGAGGACTAGCGGGGATTACAGTGAGCAGTTCTTC | CASSLDGRTSGDYSEQFF
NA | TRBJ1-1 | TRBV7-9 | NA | TGTGCCAGCAGCTTACATCCGAACACTGAAGCTTTCTTT | CASSLHPNTEAFF
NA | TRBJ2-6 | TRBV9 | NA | TGTGCCAGCAGCGCCCAAAACAGGGCTGGGGCCAACGTCCTGACTTTC | CASSAQNRAGANVLTF
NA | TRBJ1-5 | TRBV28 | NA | TGTGCCAGCAGTCTAGGCAGAACTGGCAATCAGCCCCAGCATTTT | CASSLGRTGNQPQHF
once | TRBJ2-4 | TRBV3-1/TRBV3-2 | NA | TGTGCCAGCAGCCAAGCCCCAACGGGGGGCCTGAAAAACATTCAGTACTTC | CASSQAPTGGLKNIQYF
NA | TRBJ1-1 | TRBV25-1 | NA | TGTGCCAGCAGTTTACAGGCTGAAGCTTTCTTT | CASSLQAEAFF
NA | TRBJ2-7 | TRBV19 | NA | TGTGCCAGTAGACCCTCGGGGTCCTACGAGCAGTACTTC | CASRPSGSYEQYF
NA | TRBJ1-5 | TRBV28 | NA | TGTGCCAGCAGAGACAGTATCAATCAGCCCCAGCATTTT | CASRDSINQPQHF
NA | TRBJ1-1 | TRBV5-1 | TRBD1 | TGCGCCAGCAGCTTGGTAGGGGGCATGAACACTGAAGCTTTCTTT | CASSLVGGMNTEAFF
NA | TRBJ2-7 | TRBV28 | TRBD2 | TGTGCCAGCAGTTTGGGGCGGGAGGTCGAGCAGTACTTC | CASSLGREVEQYF
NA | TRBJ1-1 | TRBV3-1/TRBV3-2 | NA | TGTGCCAGCAGCCGGCCCACCTTCGTCTCCCCGACGGGTGAAGCTTTCTTT | CASSRPTFVSPTGEAFF
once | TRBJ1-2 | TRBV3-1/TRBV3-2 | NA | TGTGCCAGCAGCCAATGGGGGTACAGGGTTTTACATGGCTACACCTTC | CASSQWGYRVLHGYTF
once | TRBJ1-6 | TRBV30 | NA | TGTGCCTGGAGTGTAACTACAGGGCCAAATTCACCCCTCCACTTT | CAWSVTTGPNSPLHF
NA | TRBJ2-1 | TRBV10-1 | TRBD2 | TGCGCCAGCAGTGAGGCTAGCGGCAGCTCCTACAATGAGCAGTTCTTC | CASSEASGSSYNEQFF